Many counts were recorded for the clone carrying this T cell receptor (beta chain). Individual cDNA molecules received unique molecular identifiers during library preparation. MiXCR was run by TCRdb on the 5' RACE reads, yielding one entry per CDR3 protein. The sample includes about 60,000 distinct CDR3 sequences, approximately 11% of them seen just once. This sample is part of a study of early T cells in non-severe SARS-CoV-2 infection. About the research overall: Sequenced material consisted of bulk RNA (from unsorted whole blood), and chains were unpaired.

Trimming left V 2 bases short and J 5 bases short, with 12 bases between. The CDR3 totals 15 residues. Germline assignment: CDR1 SGHAT and CDR2 FQNNGV. The chain uses TRBV11-2 and TRBJ2-2; perhaps TRBD2 as D (6 bases). Sequenced material: whole blood. This receptor was obtained from an adult who was a healthcare worker with PCR-confirmed SARS-CoV-2 infection or an uninfected control (not recorded which). The CDR3 DNA sequence: TGTGCCAGCAGCTTAAGGCTAGCGATAACCGGGGAGCTGTTTTTT. Residues: CASSLRLAITGELFF.